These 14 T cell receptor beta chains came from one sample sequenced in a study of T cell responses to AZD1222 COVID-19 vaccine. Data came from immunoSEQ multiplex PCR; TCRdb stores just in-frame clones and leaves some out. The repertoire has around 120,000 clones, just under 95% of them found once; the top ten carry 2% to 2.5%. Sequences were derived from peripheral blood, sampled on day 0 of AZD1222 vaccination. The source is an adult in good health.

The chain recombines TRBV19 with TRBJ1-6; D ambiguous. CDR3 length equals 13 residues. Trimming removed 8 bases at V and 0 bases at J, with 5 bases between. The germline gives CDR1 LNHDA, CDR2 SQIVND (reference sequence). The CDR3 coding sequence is TGTGCCAGTCACAACTCCTATAATTCACCCCTCCACTTT. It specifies CASHNSYNSPLHF.

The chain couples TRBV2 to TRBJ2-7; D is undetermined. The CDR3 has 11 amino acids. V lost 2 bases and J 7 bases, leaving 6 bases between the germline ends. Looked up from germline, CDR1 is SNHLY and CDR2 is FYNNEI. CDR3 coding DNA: TGTGCCAGCAGTGAATATGCGGAGCAGTACTTC. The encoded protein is CASSEYAEQYF.

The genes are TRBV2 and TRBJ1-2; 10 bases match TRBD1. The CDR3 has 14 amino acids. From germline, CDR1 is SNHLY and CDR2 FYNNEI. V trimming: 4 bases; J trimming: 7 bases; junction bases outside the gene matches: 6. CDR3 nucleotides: TGTGCCAGCAGTGGCGACAGGGGGCTCTCTGGCTACACCTTC. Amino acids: CASSGDRGLSGYTF.

CDR3 protein: CARSLLCSKGTGGHYGYTF. The CDR3 region has the DNA TGTGCCAGAAGCTTGTTATGTTCAAAGGGGACAGGGGGCCACTATGGCTACACCTTC. This rearrangement joins TRBV5-3 to TRBJ1-2; 12 nucleotides align to TRBD1. TRBV5-3 is filed as an ORF, its function uncertain. CDR3 length equals 19 residues. The trim removed 1 base at V and 3 bases at J, leaving 13 bases unmatched.

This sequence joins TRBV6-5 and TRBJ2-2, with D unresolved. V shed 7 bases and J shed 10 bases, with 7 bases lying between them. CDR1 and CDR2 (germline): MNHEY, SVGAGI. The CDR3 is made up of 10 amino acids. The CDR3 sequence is CASTILELFF. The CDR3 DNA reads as TGTGCCAGCACCATTTTGGAGCTGTTTTTT.

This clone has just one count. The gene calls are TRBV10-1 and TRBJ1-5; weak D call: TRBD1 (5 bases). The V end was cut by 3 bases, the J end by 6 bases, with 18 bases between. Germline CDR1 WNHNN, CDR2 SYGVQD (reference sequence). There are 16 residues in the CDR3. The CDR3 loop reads CASSENSNRYSQPQHF. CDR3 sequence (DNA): TGCGCCAGCAGTGAAAATTCTAACAGGTATAGTCAGCCCCAGCATTTT.

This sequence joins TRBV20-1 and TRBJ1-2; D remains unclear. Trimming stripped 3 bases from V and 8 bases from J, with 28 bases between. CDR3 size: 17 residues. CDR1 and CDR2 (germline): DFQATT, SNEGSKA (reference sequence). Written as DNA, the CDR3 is TGCAGTGCTAGTCCCCTCGGGGTAGCAGCACCCTCGGGGGGCTACACCTTC. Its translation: CSASPLGVAAPSGGYTF.

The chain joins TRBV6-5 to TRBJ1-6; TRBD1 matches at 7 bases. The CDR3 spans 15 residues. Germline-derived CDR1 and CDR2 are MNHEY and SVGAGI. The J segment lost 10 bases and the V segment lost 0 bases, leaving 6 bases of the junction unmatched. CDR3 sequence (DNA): TGTGCCAGCAGTTACTCTGGCAGGGGGGGCTCACCCCTCCACTTT. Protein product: CASSYSGRGGSPLHF.

CDR3 protein: CASSRQGARYGYTF. DNA for the CDR3: TGTGCCAGCAGCAGACAGGGGGCGCGGTATGGCTACACCTTC. This rearrangement joins TRBV28 to TRBJ1-2; 10 bases align to TRBD1. CDR1 and CDR2 (germline): MDHEN, SYDVKM. This CDR3 is built from 14 residues. The V gene end was trimmed by 6 bases and the J gene end by 5 bases; junction bases not matched to a gene: 6.

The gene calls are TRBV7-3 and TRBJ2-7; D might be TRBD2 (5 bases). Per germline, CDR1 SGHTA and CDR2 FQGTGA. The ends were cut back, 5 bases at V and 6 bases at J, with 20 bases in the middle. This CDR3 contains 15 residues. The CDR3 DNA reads TGTGCCAGCAGCCCCTACTTAGCGCCGGGTGCCGAGCAGTACTTC. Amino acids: CASSPYLAPGAEQYF.

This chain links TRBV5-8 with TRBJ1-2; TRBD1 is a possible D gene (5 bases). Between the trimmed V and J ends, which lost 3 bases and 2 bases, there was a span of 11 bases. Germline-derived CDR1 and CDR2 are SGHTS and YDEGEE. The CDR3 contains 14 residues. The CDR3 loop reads CASSSVGRNYGYTF. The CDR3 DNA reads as TGTGCCAGCAGCTCGGTGGGACGGAACTATGGCTACACCTTC.

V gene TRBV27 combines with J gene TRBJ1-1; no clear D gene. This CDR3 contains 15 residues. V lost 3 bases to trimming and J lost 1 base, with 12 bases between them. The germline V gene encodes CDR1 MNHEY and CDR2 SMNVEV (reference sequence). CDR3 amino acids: CASSLRGFSNTEAFF. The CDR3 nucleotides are TGTGCCAGCAGTTTGCGCGGGTTTTCGAACACTGAAGCTTTCTTT.

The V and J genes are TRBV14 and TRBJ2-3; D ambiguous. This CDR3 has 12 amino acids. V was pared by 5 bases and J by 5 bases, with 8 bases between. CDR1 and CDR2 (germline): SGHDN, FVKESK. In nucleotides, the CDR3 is TGTGCCAGCAGCTTCCACCAAGATACGCAGTATTTT. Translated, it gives CASSFHQDTQYF.

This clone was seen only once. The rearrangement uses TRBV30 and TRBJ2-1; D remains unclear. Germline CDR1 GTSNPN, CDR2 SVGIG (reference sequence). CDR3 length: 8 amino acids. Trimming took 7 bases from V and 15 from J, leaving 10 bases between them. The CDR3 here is CASQMRFF. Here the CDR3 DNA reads TGTGCCTCCCAGATGCGGTTCTTC.